Listed below are T cell receptor beta chains from one sample, sequenced in a study of blood T cell repertoires in COVID-19. Produced via immunoSEQ multiplex PCR; TCRdb's table is partial and in-frame only. Among 200,000 or so clones listed, roughly four fifths were seen once. Material: peripheral blood. These receptors were taken from a woman between 55 and 75 years old with acute or convalescent COVID-19. The CDR3 runs from the conserved cysteine through the conserved F or W. Each record gives: D gene, clone size, V gene, J gene, CDR3 DNA, CDR3 protein. D genes are given only for firm matches. Some rows have no size entry. The others give once, few or many, or a class for an expanded clone.

d_call: TRBD2; clone_size: -; v_call: TRBV6-2/TRBV6-3; j_call: TRBJ2-1; cdr3_nt: TGTGCCAGCAGTTACTGGCGGGGGGGCAATGAGCAGTTCTTC; cdr3_aa: CASSYWRGGNEQFF
d_call: TRBD1; clone_size: -; v_call: TRBV11-2; j_call: TRBJ2-7; cdr3_nt: TGTGCCAGCAGTCCACAGGGGGTCGAGCAGTACTTC; cdr3_aa: CASSPQGVEQYF
d_call: -; clone_size: -; v_call: TRBV7-8; j_call: TRBJ1-2; cdr3_nt: TGTGCCAGCAGCCCGAGGGGGGGGCTGGGGACTTACTATGGCTACACCTTC; cdr3_aa: CASSPRGGLGTYYGYTF
d_call: -; clone_size: -; v_call: TRBV27; j_call: TRBJ1-1; cdr3_nt: TGTGCCAGCAGGCTTAGGGCCGGGGGGGTTGGTGAAGCTTTCTTT; cdr3_aa: CASRLRAGGVGEAFF
d_call: -; clone_size: -; v_call: TRBV6-2/TRBV6-3; j_call: TRBJ1-5; cdr3_nt: TGTGCCAGCAGTTACCTGGCAGTTAATCAGCCCCAGCATTTT; cdr3_aa: CASSYLAVNQPQHF
d_call: -; clone_size: few; v_call: TRBV27; j_call: TRBJ1-6; cdr3_nt: TGTGCCAGCAGTTTTTACCGACAGCTCTATAATTCACCCCTCCACTTT; cdr3_aa: CASSFYRQLYNSPLHF
d_call: TRBD1; clone_size: -; v_call: TRBV4-2; j_call: TRBJ1-2; cdr3_nt: TGTGCCAGCAGCCATGAAGGACAGGGGGTATCGCACACCTTC; cdr3_aa: CASSHEGQGVSHTF
d_call: -; clone_size: -; v_call: TRBV6-5; j_call: TRBJ1-4; cdr3_nt: TGTGCCAGCAGCCGGGGAGATGAAAAACTGTTTTTT; cdr3_aa: CASSRGDEKLFF
d_call: -; clone_size: once; v_call: TRBV25-1; j_call: TRBJ2-5; cdr3_nt: TGTGCCAGCAGTGAAGGTCTGAGGGCAGCGACCCAGTACTTC; cdr3_aa: CASSEGLRAATQYF
d_call: -; clone_size: -; v_call: TRBV24-1; j_call: TRBJ1-2; cdr3_nt: TGTGCCACCAGTGATTTTCGGGCTAACTATGGCTACACCTTC; cdr3_aa: CATSDFRANYGYTF
d_call: TRBD1; clone_size: -; v_call: TRBV7-2; j_call: TRBJ2-1; cdr3_nt: TGTGCCAGCAGCGGAACAGGGGGCGGGGGCCTCAATGAGCAGTTCTTC; cdr3_aa: CASSGTGGGGLNEQFF
d_call: TRBD1; clone_size: -; v_call: TRBV7-2; j_call: TRBJ1-1; cdr3_nt: TGTGCCAGCAGGCCACAGGGGTCGGGCCCTTCTGAAGCTTTCTTT; cdr3_aa: CASRPQGSGPSEAFF
d_call: TRBD1; clone_size: -; v_call: TRBV30; j_call: TRBJ2-1; cdr3_nt: TGTGCCTGGAGTGCCAGGGGGAGAAAGTCTAATGAGCAGTTCTTC; cdr3_aa: CAWSARGRKSNEQFF
d_call: -; clone_size: -; v_call: TRBV30; j_call: TRBJ2-7; cdr3_nt: TGTGCCTGGGGGTCCTCTTCCTACGAGCAGTACTTC; cdr3_aa: CAWGSSSYEQYF
d_call: -; clone_size: once; v_call: TRBV6-1; j_call: TRBJ2-7; cdr3_nt: TGTGCCAGCAGTGAAGGTAGGAGCTACGAGCAGTACTTC; cdr3_aa: CASSEGRSYEQYF
d_call: TRBD2; clone_size: few; v_call: TRBV7-9; j_call: TRBJ2-1; cdr3_nt: TGTGCCAGCAGCTTATTCGGGACTAATAACGATGAGCAGTTCTTC; cdr3_aa: CASSLFGTNNDEQFF